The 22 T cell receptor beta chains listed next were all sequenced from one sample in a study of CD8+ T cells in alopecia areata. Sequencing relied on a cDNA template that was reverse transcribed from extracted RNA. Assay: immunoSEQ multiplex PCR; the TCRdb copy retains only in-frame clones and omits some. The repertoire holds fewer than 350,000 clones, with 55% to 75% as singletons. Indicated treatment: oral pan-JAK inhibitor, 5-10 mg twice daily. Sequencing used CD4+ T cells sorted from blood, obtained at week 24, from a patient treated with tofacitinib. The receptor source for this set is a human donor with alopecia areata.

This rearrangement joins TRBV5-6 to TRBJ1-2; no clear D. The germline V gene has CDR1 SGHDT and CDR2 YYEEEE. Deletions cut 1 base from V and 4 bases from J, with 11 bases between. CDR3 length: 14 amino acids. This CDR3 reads CASSLRQTSYGYTF. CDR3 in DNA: TGTGCCAGCAGCTTGCGGCAGACCAGCTATGGCTACACCTTC.

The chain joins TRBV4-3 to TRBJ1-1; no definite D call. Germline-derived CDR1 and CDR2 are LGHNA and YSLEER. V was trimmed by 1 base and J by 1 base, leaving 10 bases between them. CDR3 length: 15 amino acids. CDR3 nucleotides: TGCGCCAGCAGCCAAGCCTCAGCCGGGAACACTGAAGCTTTCTTT. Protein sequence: CASSQASAGNTEAFF.

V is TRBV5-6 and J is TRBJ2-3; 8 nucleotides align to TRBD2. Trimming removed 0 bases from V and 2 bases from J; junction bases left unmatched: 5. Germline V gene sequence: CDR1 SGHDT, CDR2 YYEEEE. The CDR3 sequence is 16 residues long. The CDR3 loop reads CASSLDLAGPTDTQYF. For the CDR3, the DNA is TGTGCCAGCAGCTTGGATTTAGCGGGGCCCACAGATACGCAGTATTTT.

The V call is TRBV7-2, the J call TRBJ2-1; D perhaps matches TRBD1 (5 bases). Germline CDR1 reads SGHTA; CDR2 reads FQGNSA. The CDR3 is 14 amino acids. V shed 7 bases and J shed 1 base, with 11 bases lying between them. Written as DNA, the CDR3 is TGTGCCAGCACCAAGGGGCCTTCCTACAATGAGCAGTTCTTC. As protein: CASTKGPSYNEQFF.

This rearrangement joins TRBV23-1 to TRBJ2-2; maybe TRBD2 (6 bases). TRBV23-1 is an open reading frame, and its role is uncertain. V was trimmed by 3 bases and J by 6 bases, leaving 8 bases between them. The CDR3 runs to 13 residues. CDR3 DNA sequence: TGCGCCAGCAGTCATTGGGGGGCCGGGGAGCTGTTTTTT. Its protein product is CASSHWGAGELFF.

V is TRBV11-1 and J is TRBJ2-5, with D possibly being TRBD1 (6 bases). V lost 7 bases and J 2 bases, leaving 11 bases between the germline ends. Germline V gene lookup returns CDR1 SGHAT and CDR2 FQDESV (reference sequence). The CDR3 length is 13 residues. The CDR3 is CASNPDRQETQYF. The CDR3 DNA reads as TGTGCCAGCAATCCGGACAGACAAGAGACCCAGTACTTC.

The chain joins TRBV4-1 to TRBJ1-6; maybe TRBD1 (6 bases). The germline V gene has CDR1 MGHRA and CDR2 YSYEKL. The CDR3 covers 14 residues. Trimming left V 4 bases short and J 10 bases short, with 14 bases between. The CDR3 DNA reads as TGCGCCAGCAGCCCACAGGGACGGACATCACCCCTCCACTTT. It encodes CASSPQGRTSPLHF.

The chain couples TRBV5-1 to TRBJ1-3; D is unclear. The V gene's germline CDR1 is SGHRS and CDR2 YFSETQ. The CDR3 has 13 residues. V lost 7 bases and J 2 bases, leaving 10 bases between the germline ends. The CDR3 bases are TGCGCCAGCGGGAGAGATGCTGGAAACACCATATATTTT. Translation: CASGRDAGNTIYF.

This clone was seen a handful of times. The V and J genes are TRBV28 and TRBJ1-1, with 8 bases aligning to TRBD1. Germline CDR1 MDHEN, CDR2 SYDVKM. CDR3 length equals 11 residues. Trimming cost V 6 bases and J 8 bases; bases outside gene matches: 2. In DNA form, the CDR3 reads TGTGCCAGCAGATGGACAGGGGAAGCTTTCTTT. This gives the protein CASRWTGEAFF.

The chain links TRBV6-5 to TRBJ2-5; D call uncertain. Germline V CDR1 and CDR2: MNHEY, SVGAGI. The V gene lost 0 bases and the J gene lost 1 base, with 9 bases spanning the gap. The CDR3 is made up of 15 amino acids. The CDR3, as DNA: TGTGCCAGCAGTTACTCGGATTCCCGCCAAGAGACCCAGTACTTC. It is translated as CASSYSDSRQETQYF.

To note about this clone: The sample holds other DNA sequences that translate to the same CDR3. The CDR3 DNA reads TGTGCCTGGAGTGGAGGGCGCTATAATTCACCCCTCCACTTT. It yields the protein CAWSGGRYNSPLHF. The chain has TRBV30 and TRBJ1-6; D not resolved. In germline, CDR1 is GTSNPN, CDR2 SVGIG (reference sequence). The CDR3 has 14 amino acids. Deletions cut 1 base from V and 3 bases from J, with 7 bases between.

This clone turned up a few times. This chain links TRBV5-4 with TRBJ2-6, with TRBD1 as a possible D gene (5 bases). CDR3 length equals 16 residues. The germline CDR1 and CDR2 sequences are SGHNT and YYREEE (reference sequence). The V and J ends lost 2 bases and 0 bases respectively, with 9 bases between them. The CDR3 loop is CASSFHRSSGANVLTF. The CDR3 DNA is TGTGCCAGCAGCTTTCACAGGAGCTCTGGGGCCAACGTCCTGACTTTC.

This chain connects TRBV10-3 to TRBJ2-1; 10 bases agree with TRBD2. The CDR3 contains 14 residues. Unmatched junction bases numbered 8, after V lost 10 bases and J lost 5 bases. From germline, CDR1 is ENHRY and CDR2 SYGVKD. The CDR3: CATVAGGLNNEQFF. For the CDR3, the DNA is TGTGCCACCGTAGCGGGGGGACTAAACAATGAGCAGTTCTTC.

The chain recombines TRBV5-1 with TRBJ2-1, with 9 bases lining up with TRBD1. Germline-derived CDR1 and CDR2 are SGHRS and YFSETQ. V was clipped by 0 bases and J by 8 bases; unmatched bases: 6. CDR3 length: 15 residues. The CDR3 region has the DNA TGCGCCAGCAGCTTGGGTGGGACAGGGAATGATGAGCAGTTCTTC. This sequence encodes CASSLGGTGNDEQFF.

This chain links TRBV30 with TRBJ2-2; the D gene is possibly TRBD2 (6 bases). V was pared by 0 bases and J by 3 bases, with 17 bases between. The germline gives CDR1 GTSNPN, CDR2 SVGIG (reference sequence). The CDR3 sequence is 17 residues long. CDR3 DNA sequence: TGTGCCTGGAGTGTACGAGGAGTAGGGACTCACACCGGGGAGCTGTTTTTT. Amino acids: CAWSVRGVGTHTGELFF.

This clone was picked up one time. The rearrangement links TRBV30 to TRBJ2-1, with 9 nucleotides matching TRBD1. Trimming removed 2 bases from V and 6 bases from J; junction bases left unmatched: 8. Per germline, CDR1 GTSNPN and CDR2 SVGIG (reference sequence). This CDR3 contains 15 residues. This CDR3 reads CAWSSGTGNGNEQFF. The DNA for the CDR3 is TGTGCCTGGAGTTCCGGGACAGGGAACGGCAATGAGCAGTTCTTC.

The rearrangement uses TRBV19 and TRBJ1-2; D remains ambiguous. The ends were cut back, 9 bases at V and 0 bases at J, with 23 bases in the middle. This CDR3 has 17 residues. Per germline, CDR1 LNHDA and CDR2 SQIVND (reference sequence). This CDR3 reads CARQNSPRQPPNYGYTF. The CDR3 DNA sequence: TGTGCCAGACAGAATTCTCCCCGGCAACCACCTAACTATGGCTACACCTTC. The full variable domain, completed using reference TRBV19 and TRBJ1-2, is DGGITQSPKYLFRKEGQNVTLSCEQNLNHDAMYWYRQDPGQGLRLIYYSQIVNDFQKGDIAEGYSVSREKKESFPLTVTSAQKNPTAFYLCARQNSPRQPPNYGYTFGSGTRLTVV.

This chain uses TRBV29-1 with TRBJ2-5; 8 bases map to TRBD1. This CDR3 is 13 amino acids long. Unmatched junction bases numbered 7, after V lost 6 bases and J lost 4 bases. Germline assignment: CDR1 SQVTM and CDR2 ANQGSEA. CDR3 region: CSVTGQGGETQYF. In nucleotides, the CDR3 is TGCAGCGTCACCGGACAGGGAGGAGAGACCCAGTACTTC.

CDR3 region: CASSWDGSYEQYF. DNA for the CDR3: TGCGCCAGCAGCTGGGACGGGAGCTACGAGCAGTACTTC. The chain combines TRBV5-1 with TRBJ2-7, with D possibly matching TRBD2 (6 bases). V gave up 3 bases and J gave up 3 bases, with 10 bases separating them. This CDR3 is 13 amino acids long. Germline V lookup: CDR1 SGHRS, CDR2 YFSETQ.

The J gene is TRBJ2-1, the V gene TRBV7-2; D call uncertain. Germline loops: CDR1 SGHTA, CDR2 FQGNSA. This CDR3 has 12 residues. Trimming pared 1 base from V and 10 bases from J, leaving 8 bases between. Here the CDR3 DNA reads TGTGCCAGCAGCTTAGGATGGTGGGAGCAGTTCTTC. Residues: CASSLGWWEQFF.

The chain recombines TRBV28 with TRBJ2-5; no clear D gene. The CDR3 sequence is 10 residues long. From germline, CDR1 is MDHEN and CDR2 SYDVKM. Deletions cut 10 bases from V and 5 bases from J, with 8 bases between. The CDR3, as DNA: TGTGCCACCGCTGGGGAGACCCAGTACTTC. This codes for CATAGETQYF.

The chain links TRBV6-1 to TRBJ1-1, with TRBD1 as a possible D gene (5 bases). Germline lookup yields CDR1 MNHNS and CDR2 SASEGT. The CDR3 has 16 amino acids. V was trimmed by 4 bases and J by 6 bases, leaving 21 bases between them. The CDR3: CASSGSRALEGAEAFF. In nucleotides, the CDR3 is TGTGCCAGCAGTGGTTCCAGGGCCTTAGAAGGGGCTGAAGCTTTCTTT.